The T cell receptor (beta chain) described here comes from a study of response to subunit inactivated influenza vaccine. A note on this clonotype: Its matching antigen is unknown.

A single record per CDR3 protein comes from TCRdb applying MiXCR to the RT-PCR reads. The sample has approximately 480,000 distinct CDR3 sequences; approximately 9.9% are singletons. Study-wide results and caveats: Seasonal influenza vaccination, on each occasion, was suggested by the authors to recruit few new T cells.

The sequencing here drew on PBMCs from blood, taken about 40 days after vaccination. This clonotype originated in a man aged 45-65 years who received an inactivated influenza vaccine.

The DNA of the CDR3 is TGTGCCAGCAGTTACGCCCCGAACACTGAAGCTTTCTTT. Translation: CASSYAPNTEAFF. The chain employs TRBV6-5 and TRBJ1-1, with D hard to call. CDR3 length: 13 amino acids. Per the germline V gene, CDR1 is MNHEY and CDR2 is SVGAGI. V was cut by 2 bases and J by 1 base, with 5 bases left in between.